This T cell receptor beta chain was captured in a study of graft-versus-host responses after intestinal transplantation. For the study at large: Uniformly, recipients were administered anti-thymocyte globulin induction with subsequent tacrolimus and steroids for about 3 years.

Concerning this clone: Antigen unknown.

Clones were sequenced by immunoSEQ multiplex PCR, and TCRdb holds only the in-frame ones, with some missing. The table shows around 90,000 clones, with roughly 90% occurring only once. V lost 8 bases and J lost 2, with 12 bases in between. This CDR3 has 13 amino acids. The germline gives CDR1 SNHLY, CDR2 FYNNEI. This TCR was sampled from a human donor who was the organ donor for an intestinal transplant. The source material was unstimulated CD8+ T cells sorted from spleen or lymph node cells, sampled before transplant. The rearrangement uses TRBV2 and TRBJ2-5; D possibly corresponds to TRBD1 (6 bases). This CDR3 is CASQDRTQETQYF. CDR3 sequence (DNA): TGTGCCAGCCAAGACAGGACTCAAGAGACCCAGTACTTC.